This TCR beta chain was sequenced in a study of human T cells and chemical hapten exposure. Whole-study results and caveats: Significantly more large CDR3 similarity clusters were formed by expanded TCRs than by controls.

Comment on this clonotype: What it binds is unknown.

Time point specified: pre-sensitization, week 0. This sample's treatment: therapeutic diphenylcyclopropenone sensitization with weekly scalp DPC. Donors, patients with alopecia ranging from 18 to 70 years old and judged suitable for DPC, provided samples. In the library, unique molecular identifiers were attached to individual cDNA molecules. TCRdb reprocessed the RACE reads via MiXCR and lists one record per CDR3 protein. Among 180,000 or so distinct CDR3 sequences listed, roughly 30% were seen once. This clonotype originated in a woman aged 25 to 39 with alopecia areata. Some clones in this sample may be carry-over from other donors' samples. The source was whole blood, collected in connection with sensitization to the hapten diphenylcyclopropenone (DPC).

The CDR3 region has the DNA TGTGCCAGCAGCGTAGGGACTAGCTCGAACACCGGGGAGCTGTTTTTT. Protein: CASSVGTSSNTGELFF. This rearrangement joins TRBV9 to TRBJ2-2; TRBD2 agrees at 8 bases. Germline V CDR1 and CDR2: SGDLS, YYNGEE. The CDR3 covers 16 residues. Germline trimming cut 0 bases from V and 0 bases from J; bases unmatched to any gene: 1.